These 2 T cell receptor beta chains share one sample of origin, sequenced in a study of metastatic and nonmetastatic thyroid tumors. All patients were treatment-naive before thyroid surgery. TCRdb used MiXCR to call clones anew from the PCR reads. The sample has about 62,000 clones; about 4% are singletons. The specimen sequenced was blood. These receptors were taken from a female donor with papillary thyroid cancer or a benign thyroid nodule (not recorded which). Some clones in this sample may be carry-over from other donors' samples.

This clone was counted a few times. This could be a read error, since a much larger clone is one nucleotide away. The J gene is TRBJ2-2, the V gene TRBV7-9; D possibly corresponds to TRBD2 (5 bases). Trimming removed 5 bases from V and 5 bases from J, with 12 bases in between. CDR1 is SEHNR, CDR2 FQNEAQ, per germline (reference sequence). The CDR3 sequence is 14 residues long. This CDR3 reads CASSPLRETGELFF. CDR3 nucleotides: TGTGCCAGCAGCCCACTGAGGGAAACCGGGGAGCTGTTTTTT.

This clone has a count of ten or more. The same CDR3 arises from other DNA sequences in this sample as well. This sequence joins TRBV11-3 and TRBJ2-7, with unresolved D. Germline CDR1 reads SGHNT; CDR2 reads YENEEA. This CDR3 contains 13 residues. Trimming removed 1 base at V and 1 base at J, with 5 bases between. The CDR3 DNA is TGTGCCAGCAGCTTAGGGGGATCCTACGAGCAGTACTTC. Amino acid sequence: CASSLGGSYEQYF. Filled out from reference TRBV11-3 and TRBJ2-7, the complete variable domain reads EAGVVQSPRYKIIEKKQPVAFWCNPISGHNTLYWYLQNLGQGPELLIRYENEEAVDDSQLPKDRFSAERLKGVDSTLKIQPAELGDSAVYLCASSLGGSYEQYFGPGTRLTVT.